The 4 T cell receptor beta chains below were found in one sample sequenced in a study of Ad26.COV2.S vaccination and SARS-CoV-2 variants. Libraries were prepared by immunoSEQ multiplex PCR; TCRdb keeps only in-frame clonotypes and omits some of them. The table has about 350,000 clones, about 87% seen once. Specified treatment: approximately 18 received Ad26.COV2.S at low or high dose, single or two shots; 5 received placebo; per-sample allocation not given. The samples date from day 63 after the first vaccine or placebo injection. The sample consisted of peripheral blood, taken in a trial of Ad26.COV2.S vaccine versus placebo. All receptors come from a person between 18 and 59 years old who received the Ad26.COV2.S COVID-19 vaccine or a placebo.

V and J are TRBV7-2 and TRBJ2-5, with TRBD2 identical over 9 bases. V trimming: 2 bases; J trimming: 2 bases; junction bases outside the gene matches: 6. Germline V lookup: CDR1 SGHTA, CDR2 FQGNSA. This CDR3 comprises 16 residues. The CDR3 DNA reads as TGTGCCAGCAGCTTAAATCTAGCGGGGTTTCAAGAGACCCAGTACTTC. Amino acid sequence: CASSLNLAGFQETQYF.

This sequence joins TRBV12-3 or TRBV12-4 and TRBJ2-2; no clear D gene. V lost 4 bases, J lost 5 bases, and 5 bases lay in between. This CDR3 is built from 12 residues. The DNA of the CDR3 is TGTGCCAGCAGTTCAAGAACCGGGGAGCTGTTTTTT. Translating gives CASSSRTGELFF.

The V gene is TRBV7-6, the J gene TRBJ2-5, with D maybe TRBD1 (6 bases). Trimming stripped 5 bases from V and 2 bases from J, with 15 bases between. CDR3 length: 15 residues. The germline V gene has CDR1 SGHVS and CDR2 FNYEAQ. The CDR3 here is CASSPTGLAQETQYF. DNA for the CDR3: TGTGCCAGCAGCCCAACAGGGCTAGCTCAAGAGACCCAGTACTTC. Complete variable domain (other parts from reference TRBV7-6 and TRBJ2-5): GAGVSQSPRYKVTKRGQDVALRCDPISGHVSLYWYRQALGQGPEFLTYFNYEAQQDKSGLPNDRFSAERPEGSISTLTIQRTEQRDSAMYRCASSPTGLAQETQYFGPGTRLLVL.

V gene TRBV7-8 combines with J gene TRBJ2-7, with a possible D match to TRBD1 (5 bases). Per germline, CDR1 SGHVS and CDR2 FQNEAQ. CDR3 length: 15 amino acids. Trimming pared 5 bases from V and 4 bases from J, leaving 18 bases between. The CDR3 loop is CASSTDSTLEYEQYF. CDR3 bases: TGTGCCAGCAGCACCGACAGTACGTTGGAATACGAGCAGTACTTC.